The rows below give T cell receptor beta chains drawn from one sample of a study of human T cells and chemical hapten exposure. TCRdb fed the RACE reads into MiXCR, producing one record per CDR3 protein. The table lists nearly 350,000 distinct CDR3 sequences, around 7% of them singletons, with roughly 8% in the top ten. This sample comprised whole blood, obtained in connection with sensitization to the hapten diphenylcyclopropenone (DPC). These receptors were taken from a woman under 30 with alopecia areata. Some clones in this sample may be carry-over from other donors' samples. Both conserved end residues are part of each CDR3. A D gene is named only where the DNA matches it firmly. The listing skips clone size in some rows; elsewhere it reads once, few, many or a size class.

abundance: many
v_gene: TRBV29-1
j_gene: TRBJ1-3
d_gene: -
CDR3aa: CSVAGTNSGNTIYF
CDR3nt: TGCAGCGTTGCCGGGACAAACTCTGGAAACACCATATATTTT

abundance: -
v_gene: TRBV5-3
j_gene: TRBJ1-2
d_gene: TRBD1
CDR3aa: CARSCGTETSSNYGYTF
CDR3nt: TGTGCCAGAAGCTGTGGGACAGAGACCAGTTCTAACTATGGCTACACCTTC

abundance: few
v_gene: TRBV12-3/TRBV12-4
j_gene: TRBJ1-5
d_gene: TRBD1
CDR3aa: CASSPRDRGNSNQPQHF
CDR3nt: TGTGCCAGCAGTCCCCGGGACAGGGGCAATAGCAATCAGCCCCAGCATTTT

abundance: few
v_gene: TRBV20-1
j_gene: TRBJ2-3
d_gene: -
CDR3aa: CSARVGGDTQYF
CDR3nt: TGCAGTGCTAGAGTAGGGGGAGATACGCAGTATTTT

abundance: few
v_gene: TRBV5-1
j_gene: TRBJ1-3
d_gene: -
CDR3aa: CASSLVSQGNGNTIYF
CDR3nt: TGCGCCAGCAGCTTGGTCTCCCAGGGGAACGGAAACACCATATATTTT

abundance: -
v_gene: TRBV6-1
j_gene: TRBJ2-2
d_gene: -
CDR3aa: CASNTYLVITGELFF
CDR3nt: TGTGCCAGCAATACTTATTTAGTTATCACCGGGGAGCTGTTTTTT

abundance: few
v_gene: TRBV20-1
j_gene: TRBJ1-4
d_gene: -
CDR3aa: CSARDSSGEKLFF
CDR3nt: TGCAGTGCTAGGGACAGCTCCGGCGAAAAACTGTTTTTT

abundance: -
v_gene: TRBV7-3
j_gene: TRBJ2-1
d_gene: TRBD1
CDR3aa: CASSLTSDPGGQQFF
CDR3nt: TGTGCCAGCAGCCTAACCTCCGACCCAGGGGGTCAGCAGTTCTTC

abundance: -
v_gene: TRBV6-6
j_gene: TRBJ2-3
d_gene: -
CDR3aa: CASSYSRAGVTDTQYF
CDR3nt: TGTGCCAGCAGTTACTCAAGGGCAGGGGTCACAGATACGCAGTATTTT

abundance: once
v_gene: TRBV5-1
j_gene: TRBJ1-1
d_gene: TRBD1
CDR3aa: CASTIGGTGTGNTEAFF
CDR3nt: TGCGCCAGCACCATTGGAGGGACAGGGACAGGGAACACTGAAGCTTTCTTT

abundance: -
v_gene: TRBV19
j_gene: TRBJ2-3
d_gene: TRBD2
CDR3aa: CASSIGLAGVTDTQYF
CDR3nt: TGTGCCAGTAGTATAGGACTAGCGGGGGTGACAGATACGCAGTATTTT

abundance: -
v_gene: TRBV12-3/TRBV12-4
j_gene: TRBJ1-4
d_gene: -
CDR3aa: CASSSTGSTNEKLFF
CDR3nt: TGTGCCAGCAGTTCGACCGGATCAACTAATGAAAAACTGTTTTTT

abundance: many
v_gene: TRBV9
j_gene: TRBJ2-3
d_gene: TRBD2
CDR3aa: CASSVEGGGKDTQYF
CDR3nt: TGTGCCAGCAGCGTAGAGGGCGGGGGTAAAGATACGCAGTATTTT

abundance: -
v_gene: TRBV18
j_gene: TRBJ1-1
d_gene: -
CDR3aa: CASSPSRGGGLAEAFF
CDR3nt: TGTGCCAGCTCACCCTCCAGGGGAGGAGGGTTGGCTGAAGCTTTCTTT

abundance: many
v_gene: TRBV5-1
j_gene: TRBJ2-5
d_gene: -
CDR3aa: CASSPSPAGQETQYF
CDR3nt: TGCGCCAGCAGCCCCAGTCCCGCGGGTCAAGAGACCCAGTACTTC

abundance: many
v_gene: TRBV6-2/TRBV6-3
j_gene: TRBJ2-7
d_gene: -
CDR3aa: CASSYRQGVNEQYF
CDR3nt: TGTGCCAGCAGTTATCGCCAGGGAGTGAACGAGCAGTACTTC

abundance: few
v_gene: TRBV20-1
j_gene: TRBJ2-7
d_gene: TRBD1
CDR3aa: CSARDRTGISYEQYF
CDR3nt: TGCAGTGCTAGAGACCGGACAGGAATCTCCTACGAGCAGTACTTC

abundance: -
v_gene: TRBV29-1
j_gene: TRBJ2-3
d_gene: -
CDR3aa: CSVTGTDTQYF
CDR3nt: TGCAGCGTTACAGGCACAGATACGCAGTATTTT

abundance: few
v_gene: TRBV20-1
j_gene: TRBJ1-2
d_gene: TRBD1
CDR3aa: CSASKDREISASYGYTF
CDR3nt: TGCAGTGCGTCAAAAGACAGGGAGATATCGGCTAGCTATGGCTACACCTTC

abundance: few
v_gene: TRBV5-1
j_gene: TRBJ2-1
d_gene: -
CDR3aa: CASSLDGGHYNEQFF
CDR3nt: TGCGCCAGCAGCTTGGATGGGGGGCACTACAATGAGCAGTTCTTC

abundance: -
v_gene: TRBV29-1
j_gene: TRBJ1-5
d_gene: -
CDR3aa: CSVLTRGPDSNQPQHF
CDR3nt: TGCAGCGTCTTAACCAGGGGACCCGATAGCAATCAGCCCCAGCATTTT

abundance: -
v_gene: TRBV4-3
j_gene: TRBJ1-2
d_gene: TRBD1
CDR3aa: CASSQGGQGLYGYTF
CDR3nt: TGCGCCAGCAGCCAAGGAGGACAGGGACTCTATGGCTACACCTTC

abundance: few
v_gene: TRBV7-9
j_gene: TRBJ1-1
d_gene: -
CDR3aa: CASSSRKEGGRTEAFF
CDR3nt: TGTGCCAGCAGCTCTCGGAAGGAGGGCGGTAGGACTGAAGCTTTCTTT

abundance: -
v_gene: TRBV2
j_gene: TRBJ1-1
d_gene: -
CDR3aa: CAKEGSYTEAFF
CDR3nt: TGTGCCAAGGAGGGGAGCTACACTGAAGCTTTCTTT

abundance: few
v_gene: TRBV5-1
j_gene: TRBJ2-1
d_gene: -
CDR3aa: CASSIVNEQFF
CDR3nt: TGCGCCAGCAGTATCGTTAATGAGCAGTTCTTC

abundance: many
v_gene: TRBV6-2/TRBV6-3
j_gene: TRBJ2-3
d_gene: -
CDR3aa: CASRPLRSRSDTQYF
CDR3nt: TGTGCCAGCAGGCCCCTGAGAAGTCGATCAGATACGCAGTATTTT

abundance: many
v_gene: TRBV29-1
j_gene: TRBJ1-1
d_gene: -
CDR3aa: CSVEAGLDTEAFF
CDR3nt: TGCAGCGTTGAAGCGGGGCTGGACACTGAAGCTTTCTTT

abundance: few
v_gene: TRBV6-2/TRBV6-3
j_gene: TRBJ2-3
d_gene: TRBD1
CDR3aa: CASNKPGQEYTQYF
CDR3nt: TGTGCCAGCAATAAACCGGGACAGGAATATACGCAGTATTTT

abundance: few
v_gene: TRBV12-3/TRBV12-4
j_gene: TRBJ2-5
d_gene: TRBD2
CDR3aa: CASSLLHSGGAETQYF
CDR3nt: TGTGCCAGCAGTTTGCTTCATAGCGGGGGGGCTGAGACCCAGTACTTC

abundance: few
v_gene: TRBV7-9
j_gene: TRBJ1-6
d_gene: TRBD1
CDR3aa: CASSPDRSNSPLHF
CDR3nt: TGTGCCAGCAGCCCGGACAGGAGTAATTCACCCCTCCACTTT

abundance: few
v_gene: TRBV3-1
j_gene: TRBJ2-7
d_gene: -
CDR3aa: CASSPEEGGSLEQYF
CDR3nt: TGTGCCAGCAGCCCTGAGGAAGGAGGATCCCTCGAGCAGTACTTC

abundance: many
v_gene: TRBV5-1
j_gene: TRBJ1-5
d_gene: -
CDR3aa: CASPKGVPGLVNQPQHF
CDR3nt: TGCGCCAGCCCAAAGGGTGTTCCGGGCCTTGTTAATCAGCCCCAGCATTTT

abundance: -
v_gene: TRBV5-1
j_gene: TRBJ1-1
d_gene: -
CDR3aa: CASSFNLQGTEAFF
CDR3nt: TGCGCCAGCAGTTTTAATCTACAGGGCACTGAAGCTTTCTTT

abundance: -
v_gene: TRBV24-1
j_gene: TRBJ2-1
d_gene: TRBD1
CDR3aa: CATGEGGRSYNEQFF
CDR3nt: TGTGCCACCGGAGAAGGGGGCCGCTCCTACAATGAGCAGTTCTTC

abundance: many
v_gene: TRBV6-2/TRBV6-3
j_gene: TRBJ2-7
d_gene: -
CDR3aa: CASSTVRARSYEQYF
CDR3nt: TGTGCCAGCAGCACCGTGAGGGCCCGCTCCTACGAGCAGTACTTC

abundance: -
v_gene: TRBV28
j_gene: TRBJ1-5
d_gene: -
CDR3aa: CASNSDRQYQPQHF
CDR3nt: TGTGCCAGCAACTCCGACAGGCAGTATCAGCCCCAGCATTTT

abundance: -
v_gene: TRBV5-4
j_gene: TRBJ1-2
d_gene: -
CDR3aa: CASSLDGGFYGYTF
CDR3nt: TGTGCCAGCAGCTTGGATGGCGGCTTCTATGGCTACACCTTC

abundance: few
v_gene: TRBV6-6
j_gene: TRBJ1-4
d_gene: TRBD1
CDR3aa: CASRRTGTGEKLFF
CDR3nt: TGTGCCAGCAGACGGACAGGGACGGGTGAAAAACTGTTTTTT

abundance: few
v_gene: TRBV2
j_gene: TRBJ2-3
d_gene: -
CDR3aa: CASSPPTHPTQYF
CDR3nt: TGTGCCAGCAGTCCACCGACCCATCCTACGCAGTATTTT

abundance: many
v_gene: TRBV3-1
j_gene: TRBJ2-2
d_gene: -
CDR3aa: CASSQGPTTGELFF
CDR3nt: TGTGCCAGCAGCCAGGGACCCACGACCGGGGAGCTGTTTTTT

abundance: -
v_gene: TRBV20-1
j_gene: TRBJ2-1
d_gene: TRBD1
CDR3aa: CSPTGGYNEQFF
CDR3nt: TGCAGCCCCACAGGGGGCTACAATGAGCAGTTCTTC

abundance: -
v_gene: TRBV2
j_gene: TRBJ2-3
d_gene: -
CDR3aa: CASNRDLTDTQYF
CDR3nt: TGTGCCAGCAATCGGGACTTAACAGATACGCAGTATTTT

abundance: -
v_gene: TRBV6-1
j_gene: TRBJ2-3
d_gene: -
CDR3aa: CASSVWRDPHSDTQYF
CDR3nt: TGTGCCAGCAGCGTATGGCGCGATCCTCACTCAGATACGCAGTATTTT

abundance: many
v_gene: TRBV5-1
j_gene: TRBJ1-2
d_gene: TRBD1
CDR3aa: CASSLGDRGANYGYTF
CDR3nt: TGCGCCAGCAGCTTGGGGGACAGAGGAGCTAACTATGGCTACACCTTC

abundance: few
v_gene: TRBV7-9
j_gene: TRBJ2-1
d_gene: TRBD2
CDR3aa: CASLLQGGMGLADYNEQFF
CDR3nt: TGTGCCAGCCTCCTGCAGGGTGGGATGGGACTAGCGGACTACAATGAGCAGTTCTTC

abundance: many
v_gene: TRBV11-2
j_gene: TRBJ2-7
d_gene: -
CDR3aa: CASSLREGLRDEQYF
CDR3nt: TGTGCCAGCAGCTTAAGAGAAGGGTTAAGAGACGAGCAGTACTTC

abundance: few
v_gene: TRBV28
j_gene: TRBJ2-3
d_gene: TRBD1
CDR3aa: CASSEPGQVGSPTDTQYF
CDR3nt: TGTGCCAGCTCCGAACCGGGACAGGTCGGTTCCCCCACAGATACGCAGTATTTT

abundance: many
v_gene: TRBV28
j_gene: TRBJ2-7
d_gene: TRBD2
CDR3aa: CASRGGGAASSYEQYF
CDR3nt: TGTGCCAGCAGGGGCGGGGGGGCTGCCTCCTCCTACGAGCAGTACTTC

abundance: few
v_gene: TRBV6-5
j_gene: TRBJ1-5
d_gene: -
CDR3aa: CASSYAEGQPQHF
CDR3nt: TGTGCCAGCAGTTACGCCGAGGGTCAGCCCCAGCATTTT

abundance: few
v_gene: TRBV7-3
j_gene: TRBJ1-1
d_gene: -
CDR3aa: CASSPGRAAEAFF
CDR3nt: TGTGCCAGCAGCCCTGGGAGGGCAGCTGAAGCTTTCTTT